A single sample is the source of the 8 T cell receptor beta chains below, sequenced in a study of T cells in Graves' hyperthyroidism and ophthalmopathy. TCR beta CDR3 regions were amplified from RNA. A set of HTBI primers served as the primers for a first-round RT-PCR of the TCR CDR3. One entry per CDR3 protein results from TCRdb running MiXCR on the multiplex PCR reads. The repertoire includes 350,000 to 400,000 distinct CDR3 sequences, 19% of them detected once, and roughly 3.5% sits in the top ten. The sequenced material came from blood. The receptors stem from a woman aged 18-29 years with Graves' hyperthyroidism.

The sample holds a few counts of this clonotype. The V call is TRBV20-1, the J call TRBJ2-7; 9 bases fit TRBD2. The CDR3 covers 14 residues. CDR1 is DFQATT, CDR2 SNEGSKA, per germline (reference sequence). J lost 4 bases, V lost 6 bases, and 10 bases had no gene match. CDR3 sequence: CSAPRPGLAYEQYF. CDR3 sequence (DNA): TGCAGTGCCCCTCGGCCGGGACTAGCATACGAGCAGTACTTC.

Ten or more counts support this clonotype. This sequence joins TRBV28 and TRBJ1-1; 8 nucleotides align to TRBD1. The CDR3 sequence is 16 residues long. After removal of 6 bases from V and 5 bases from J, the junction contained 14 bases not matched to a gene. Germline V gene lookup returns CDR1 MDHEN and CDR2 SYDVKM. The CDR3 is CASRNDRGVMQTEAFF. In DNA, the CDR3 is TGTGCCAGCAGAAACGACAGGGGAGTTATGCAGACTGAAGCTTTCTTT.

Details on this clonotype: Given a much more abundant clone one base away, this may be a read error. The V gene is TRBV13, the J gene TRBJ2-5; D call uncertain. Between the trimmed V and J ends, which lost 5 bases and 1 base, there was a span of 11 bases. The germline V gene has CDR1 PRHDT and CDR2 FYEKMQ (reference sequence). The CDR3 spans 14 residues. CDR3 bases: TGTGCCAGCAGCACCTGGGTGGTCCAAGAGACCCAGTACTTC. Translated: CASSTWVVQETQYF.

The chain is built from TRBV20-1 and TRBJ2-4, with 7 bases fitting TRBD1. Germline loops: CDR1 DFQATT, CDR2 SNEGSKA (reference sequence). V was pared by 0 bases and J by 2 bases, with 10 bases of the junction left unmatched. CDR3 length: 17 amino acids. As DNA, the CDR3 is TGCAGTGCTAGAGATCGGACAGGCGGGCTTACCAAAAACATTCAGTACTTC. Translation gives CSARDRTGGLTKNIQYF.

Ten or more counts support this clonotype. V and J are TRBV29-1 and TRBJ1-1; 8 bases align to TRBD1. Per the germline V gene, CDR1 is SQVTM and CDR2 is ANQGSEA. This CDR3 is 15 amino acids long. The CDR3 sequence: CSVIPDRETYPVAFF. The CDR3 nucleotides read TGCAGTGTTATCCCGGACAGGGAGACATATCCCGTCGCTTTCTTT.

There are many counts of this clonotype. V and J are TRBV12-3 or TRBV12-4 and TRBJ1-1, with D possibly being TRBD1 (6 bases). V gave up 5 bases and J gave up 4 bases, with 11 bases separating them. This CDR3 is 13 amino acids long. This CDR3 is CASSETGSTEAFF. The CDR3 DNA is TGTGCCAGCAGTGAAACAGGGAGCACTGAAGCTTTCTTT.

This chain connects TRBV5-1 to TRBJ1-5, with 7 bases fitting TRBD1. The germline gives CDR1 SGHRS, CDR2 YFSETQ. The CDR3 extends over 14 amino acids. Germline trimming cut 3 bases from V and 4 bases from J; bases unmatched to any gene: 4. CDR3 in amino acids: CASSSGQTNQPQHF. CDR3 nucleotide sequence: TGCGCCAGCAGCTCGGGACAGACAAATCAGCCCCAGCATTTT.

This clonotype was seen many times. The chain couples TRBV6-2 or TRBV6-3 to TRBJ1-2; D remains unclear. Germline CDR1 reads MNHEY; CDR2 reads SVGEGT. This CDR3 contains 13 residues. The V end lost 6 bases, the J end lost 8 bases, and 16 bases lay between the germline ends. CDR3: CASSLQEGGGYTF. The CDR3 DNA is TGTGCCAGCAGCCTCCAGGAGGGAGGAGGCTACACCTTC.